Following are 26 T cell receptor beta chains from one sample sequenced in a study of blood T cells in healthy people across ages. A second PCR of about 7 to 12 cycles used a sample-barcoded 5' primer and a J-beta primer mix. TCRdb used MiXCR to reprocess the 5' RACE reads, holding one entry per CDR3 protein. The sample includes roughly 930,000 distinct CDR3 sequences, under 50% of them seen just once. Sequencing was performed on blood. These receptor sequences come from a man aged 25-45 years in good health.

The chain employs TRBV3-1 and TRBJ2-7, with D possibly matching TRBD1 (5 bases). The V end lost 0 bases, the J end lost 5 bases, and 14 bases lay between the germline ends. The germline V gene has CDR1 LGHDT and CDR2 YNNKEL (reference sequence). The CDR3 sequence is 15 residues long. The CDR3 spells CASSQEWSGSHEQYF. CDR3 coding DNA: TGTGCCAGCAGCCAAGAATGGTCAGGGTCCCACGAGCAGTACTTC.

The count of this clonotype is one. The rearrangement links TRBV28 to TRBJ2-4; D is perhaps TRBD1 or TRBD2 (5 bases each). CDR1 MDHEN and CDR2 SYDVKM come from the germline V gene. With 3 bases removed from V and 9 bases from J, the gap between germline ends came to 24 bases. The CDR3 consists of 17 residues. Here the CDR3 reads CASSLAQGAYPVGIQYF. DNA for the CDR3: TGTGCCAGCAGTTTGGCCCAGGGAGCATACCCAGTCGGCATTCAGTACTTC.

The chain couples TRBV7-9 to TRBJ1-2; 7 bases match TRBD1. The V gene end was trimmed by 5 bases and the J gene end by 8 bases; junction bases not matched to a gene: 14. Germline-derived CDR1 and CDR2 are SEHNR and FQNEAQ (reference sequence). This CDR3 is built from 15 residues. This chain's CDR3 is CASSPAIETGWGYTF. The CDR3 DNA is TGTGCCAGCAGCCCTGCGATCGAGACAGGGTGGGGCTACACCTTC.

This sequence joins TRBV20-1 and TRBJ2-5; D remains unclear. Trimming removed 3 bases at V and 0 bases at J, with 8 bases between. CDR1 DFQATT and CDR2 SNEGSKA come from the germline V gene (reference sequence). The CDR3 sequence is 13 residues long. Here the CDR3 reads CSASLDYQETQYF. CDR3 DNA sequence: TGCAGTGCTAGTCTTGACTACCAAGAGACCCAGTACTTC.

This clonotype was seen a few times. This chain uses TRBV21-1 with TRBJ2-1; the listed D gene, TRBD2, was not tested against the DNA. TRBV21-1 is an annotated pseudogene. The length of the CDR3 is 21 residues. CDR3 DNA sequence: TGTGCCAGCAGCAAAGTGAACTCGGCGGGACTAGCGGCGCCAGCCTACAATGAGCAGTTCTTC. Amino acids: CASSKVNSAGLAAPAYNEQFF.

CDR3 DNA sequence: TGTGCCAGCAGCTTAACCGGGCCCCTTGATTCACCCCTCCACTTT. Residues: CASSLTGPLDSPLHF. The rearrangement uses TRBV7-2 and TRBJ1-6; the D is unclear. V was clipped by 2 bases and J by 8 bases, with 13 bases between them. The CDR3 has 15 residues. Germline V CDR1 and CDR2: SGHTA, FQGNSA.

In its sample, this clonotype was seen a few times. The rearrangement links TRBV4-2 to TRBJ2-4; D possibly corresponds to TRBD2 (5 bases). The end of the DNA fits TRBJ2-7 better, so the J call may be wrong. The CDR3 runs to 15 residues. Per the germline V gene, CDR1 is LGHNA and CDR2 is YNFKEQ. The CDR3: CASSRISGEGLEQYF. CDR3 nucleotides: TGTGCCAGCAGCCGAATAAGCGGCGAGGGCCTCGAGCAGTACTTC.

This clonotype was observed a few times. The genes are TRBV28 and TRBJ2-6; 7 bases line up with TRBD1. V dropped 11 bases and J dropped 4; count of bases not matched to a gene: 5. Germline loops: CDR1 MDHEN, CDR2 SYDVKM. There are 13 residues in the CDR3. The CDR3 here is CAEGARGANVLTF. The CDR3 DNA sequence: TGTGCCGAGGGGGCGCGGGGGGCCAACGTCCTGACTTTC.

This clonotype was counted only a few times. The chain joins TRBV5-6 to TRBJ1-2, with 8 positions matching TRBD1. Germline V gene lookup returns CDR1 SGHDT and CDR2 YYEEEE. This CDR3 is 15 amino acids long. Trimming took 6 bases from V and 4 from J; bases not matched to a gene: 11. CDR3 loop: CASTVTGEQAYGYTF. CDR3 sequence (DNA): TGTGCCAGCACCGTGACAGGGGAGCAGGCCTATGGCTACACCTTC.

The rearrangement joins TRBV19 to TRBJ1-2; D is undetermined. This CDR3 contains 17 residues. Germline CDR1 is LNHDA and CDR2 is SQIVND (reference sequence). Trimming removed 7 bases from V and 0 bases from J, with 21 bases in between. CDR3 region: CASTSPPLGISNYGYTF. In DNA form, the CDR3 reads TGTGCCAGTACCTCACCGCCGCTGGGAATCTCTAACTATGGCTACACCTTC.

This chain connects TRBV29-1 to TRBJ1-2; 7 bases are shared with TRBD1. Germline loops: CDR1 SQVTM, CDR2 ANQGSEA. Trimming removed 7 bases from V and 6 bases from J; junction bases left unmatched: 8. The CDR3 sequence is 12 residues long. The CDR3 DNA reads TGCAGCGACCGGGGACAGTCCGATGGCTACACCTTC. As protein: CSDRGQSDGYTF. The whole variable domain, remainder taken from reference TRBV29-1 and TRBJ1-2, is SAVISQKPSRDICQRGTSLTIQCQVDSQVTMMFWYRQQPGQSLTLIATANQGSEATYESGFVIDKFPISRPNLTFSTLTVSNMSPEDSSIYLCSDRGQSDGYTFGSGTRLTVV.

This clonotype was observed a single time. This sequence joins TRBV9 and TRBJ2-5; TRBD2 aligns across 8 bases. Germline V gene lookup returns CDR1 SGDLS and CDR2 YYNGEE. The CDR3 has 15 residues. Losses at the gene ends were 4 bases for V and 2 bases for J; bases not matched to a gene: 7. The CDR3 bases are TGTGCCAGCAGCCCCCCTTTAGCGGGGCAAGAGACCCAGTACTTC. Translation gives CASSPPLAGQETQYF.

This clonotype was detected a few times. J is TRBJ1-6 and V is TRBV15, with D hard to call. CDR3 length: 17 amino acids. V was trimmed by 10 bases and J by 0 bases, leaving 19 bases between them. The germline CDR1 and CDR2 sequences are LNHNV and YYDKDF (reference sequence). The CDR3 spells CANVRPEGSSYNSPLHF. In nucleotides, the CDR3 is TGTGCCAACGTTCGGCCAGAAGGGAGCTCCTATAATTCACCCCTCCACTTT.

The V call is TRBV7-2, the J call TRBJ1-4, with D possibly being TRBD1 (6 bases). Germline CDR1 SGHTA, CDR2 FQGNSA. The CDR3 contains 16 residues. V lost 2 bases and J lost 10, with 20 bases in between. CDR3 DNA: TGTGCCAGCAGCTTAAACTCCTTAGAGAGGGGGGGAAAACTGTTTTTT. Its translation: CASSLNSLERGGKLFF.

This clonotype was seen a few times. The chain recombines TRBV12-3 or TRBV12-4 with TRBJ1-6; TRBD1 might be the D (5 bases). This CDR3 is built from 16 residues. The V end was cut by 5 bases, the J end by 0 bases, with 11 bases between. The CDR3 is CASSKEGSSYNSPLHF. In DNA, the CDR3 is TGTGCCAGCAGTAAGGAGGGGAGCTCCTATAATTCACCCCTCCACTTT.

This clonotype was seen a handful of times. This chain uses TRBV5-1 with TRBJ2-7, with D unclear. V was trimmed by 5 bases and J by 4 bases, leaving 13 bases between them. Germline assignment: CDR1 SGHRS and CDR2 YFSETQ. The CDR3 spans 13 residues. CDR3 in amino acids: CASRDTRGYEQYF. The CDR3 region has the DNA TGCGCCAGCAGAGATACGCGAGGATACGAGCAGTACTTC.

This clonotype has more than one count but fewer than ten. The CDR3 DNA follows: TGTGCCAGCAGTTACTACAGTCCCCAAGAGACCCAGTACTTC. As protein: CASSYYSPQETQYF. The rearrangement links TRBV6-5 to TRBJ2-5; the D is unclear. Looked up from germline, CDR1 is MNHEY and CDR2 is SVGAGI. The V end lost 1 base, the J end lost 1 base, and 7 bases lay between the germline ends. The CDR3 consists of 14 residues.

This clonotype has only a few counts. One end of the junction is discordant with germline, which a read error may explain. The rearrangement links TRBV5-1 to TRBJ2-3; a possible D gene is TRBD1 (7 bases). Germline loops: CDR1 SGHRS, CDR2 YFSETQ. The CDR3 consists of 14 residues. CDR3 nucleotides: TGTGCCAGCAGCTCAGGGGGGCGGACAGATACGCAGTATTTT. Translated: CASSSGGRTDTQYF.

In its sample, this clonotype was seen a few times. The rearrangement links TRBV6-2 or TRBV6-3 to TRBJ2-7; unclear D gene. The germline gives CDR1 MNHEY, CDR2 SVGEGT. V was clipped by 4 bases and J by 1 base, with 17 bases between them. This CDR3 contains 16 residues. The CDR3 here is CASSSGTALLSYEQYF. The CDR3 region has the DNA TGTGCCAGCAGTTCCGGCACTGCCCTTCTATCCTACGAGCAGTACTTC.

This chain links TRBV5-1 with TRBJ2-3, with TRBD2 identical over 7 bases. V gave up 3 bases and J gave up 1 base; unmatched junction bases: 5. The germline CDR1 and CDR2 sequences are SGHRS and YFSETQ. The CDR3 covers 15 residues. The CDR3 DNA reads TGCGCCAGCAGCTATACCGCGGGGGGCACAGATACGCAGTATTTT. Translated, it gives CASSYTAGGTDTQYF.

The chain has TRBV4-2 and TRBJ1-5; weak D call: TRBD1 (5 bases). CDR1 is LGHNA and CDR2 is YNFKEQ in the germline V gene. This CDR3 comprises 14 residues. Trimming removed 0 bases from V and 9 bases from J, with 12 bases in between. The CDR3 DNA reads TGTGCCAGCAGCCAAGAAAGGCAGGGTGTGCCCCAGCATTTT. It encodes CASSQERQGVPQHF.

The J gene is TRBJ2-7, the V gene TRBV6-2 or TRBV6-3, with 11 bases that match TRBD2. Per germline, CDR1 MNHEY and CDR2 SVGEGT. The CDR3 spans 13 residues. V lost 6 bases to trimming and J lost 6 bases; unmatched junction nucleotides: 4. The CDR3 spells CASRTSGAFEQYF. DNA of the CDR3: TGTGCCAGCAGGACTAGCGGGGCCTTCGAGCAGTACTTC.

The chain employs TRBV20-1 and TRBJ2-7; 10 bases agree with TRBD1. Gene TRBJ2-5 matches the end of the DNA better, so the J call may be wrong. Germline V gene lookup returns CDR1 DFQATT and CDR2 SNEGSKA (reference sequence). This CDR3 has 15 amino acids. The CDR3 sequence is CSVRPSDRGLGTQYF. For the CDR3, the DNA is TGCAGTGTTAGGCCCTCGGACAGGGGGTTGGGGACCCAGTACTTC.

J is TRBJ2-5 and V is TRBV6-6; TRBD1 is a possible D gene (6 bases). The DNA matches TRBJ2-7 better at its end, which makes the J call doubtful. Germline lookup yields CDR1 MNHNY and CDR2 SVGAGI (reference sequence). The CDR3 is 16 residues long. The CDR3 coding sequence is TGTGCCAGCAGTTACGAGACAGGTCCTATGCCCTACGAGCAGTACTTC. This gives the protein CASSYETGPMPYEQYF.

Details on this clonotype: Being one base from a much bigger clone, this may be a read error. The chain couples TRBV12-3 or TRBV12-4 to TRBJ2-5; the D is unclear. Trimming stripped 2 bases from V and 11 bases from J, with 18 bases between. This CDR3 is 14 amino acids long. This CDR3 is CASSLFGIGHEQYF. The CDR3 bases are TGTGCCAGCAGTTTATTCGGAATAGGGCATGAGCAGTACTTC.

The gene calls are TRBV7-2 and TRBJ2-5; possibly TRBD2 for D (6 bases). The DNA end lines up better with TRBJ2-7; the J call may be wrong. CDR3 length: 16 amino acids. CDR1 is SGHTA, CDR2 FQGNSA, per germline. The CDR3 here is CASSPAQWRVTYEQYF. In DNA, the CDR3 is TGTGCCAGCAGCCCTGCTCAGTGGAGGGTTACCTACGAGCAGTACTTC.